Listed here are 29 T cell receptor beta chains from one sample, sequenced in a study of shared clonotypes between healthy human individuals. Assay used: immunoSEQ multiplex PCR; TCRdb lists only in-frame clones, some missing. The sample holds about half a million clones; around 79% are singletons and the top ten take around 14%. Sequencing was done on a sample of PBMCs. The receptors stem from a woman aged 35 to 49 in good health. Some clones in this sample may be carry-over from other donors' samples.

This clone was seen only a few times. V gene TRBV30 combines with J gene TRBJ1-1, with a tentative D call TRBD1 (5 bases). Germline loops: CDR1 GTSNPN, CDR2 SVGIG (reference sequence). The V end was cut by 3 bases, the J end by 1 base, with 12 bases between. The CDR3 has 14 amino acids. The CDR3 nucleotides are TGTGCCTGGAGCTCGGGACTGACGAACACTGAAGCTTTCTTT. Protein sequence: CAWSSGLTNTEAFF. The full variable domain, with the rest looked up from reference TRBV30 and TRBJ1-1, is SQTIHQWPATLVQPVGSPLSLECTVEGTSNPNLYWYRQAAGRGLQLLFYSVGIGQISSEVPQNLSASRPQDRQFILSSKKLLLSDSGFYLCAWSSGLTNTEAFFGQGTRLTVV.

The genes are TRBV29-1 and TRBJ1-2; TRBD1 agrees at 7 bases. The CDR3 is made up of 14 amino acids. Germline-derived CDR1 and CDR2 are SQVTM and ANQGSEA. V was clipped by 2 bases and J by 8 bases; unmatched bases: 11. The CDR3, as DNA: TGCAGCGTTGAAACAACAGGGGCTGGTAGGGGCTACACCTTC. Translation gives CSVETTGAGRGYTF.

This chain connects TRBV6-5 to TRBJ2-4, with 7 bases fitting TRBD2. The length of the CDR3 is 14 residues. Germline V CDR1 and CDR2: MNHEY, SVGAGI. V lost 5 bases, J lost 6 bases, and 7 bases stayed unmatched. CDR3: CASSSRGSGNIQYF. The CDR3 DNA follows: TGTGCCAGCAGTAGTCGCGGGAGCGGAAACATTCAGTACTTC.

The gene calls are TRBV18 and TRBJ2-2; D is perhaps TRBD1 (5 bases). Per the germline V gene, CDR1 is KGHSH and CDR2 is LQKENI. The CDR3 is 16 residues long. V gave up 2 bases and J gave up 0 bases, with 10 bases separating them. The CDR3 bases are TGTGCCAGCTCACCAAGAGCAGGGTCGAACACCGGGGAGCTGTTTTTT. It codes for CASSPRAGSNTGELFF.

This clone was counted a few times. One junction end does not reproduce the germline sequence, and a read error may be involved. The CDR3 nucleotides are TGTGCCAGCAGCTCGGGACTAGCTTCTCACTTC. Its translation is CASSSGLASHF. This chain uses TRBV7-9 with TRBJ2-7; TRBD2 matches at 9 bases. This CDR3 region has 11 residues. CDR1 and CDR2 from the germline V gene are SEHNR and FQNEAQ (reference sequence).

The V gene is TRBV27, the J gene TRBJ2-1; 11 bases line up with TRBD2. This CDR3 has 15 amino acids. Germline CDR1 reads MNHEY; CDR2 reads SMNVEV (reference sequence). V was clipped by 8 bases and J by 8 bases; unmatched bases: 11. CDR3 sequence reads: CASVSGRAVRDEQFF. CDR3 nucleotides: TGTGCCAGCGTTAGCGGGAGGGCGGTTCGGGATGAGCAGTTCTTC.

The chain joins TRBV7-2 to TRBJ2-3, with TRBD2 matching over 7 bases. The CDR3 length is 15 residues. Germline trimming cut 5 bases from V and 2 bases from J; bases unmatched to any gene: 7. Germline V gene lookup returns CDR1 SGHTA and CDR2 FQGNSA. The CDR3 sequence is CASSLLAAITDTQYF. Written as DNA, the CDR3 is TGTGCCAGCAGCCTTCTAGCGGCAATCACAGATACGCAGTATTTT.

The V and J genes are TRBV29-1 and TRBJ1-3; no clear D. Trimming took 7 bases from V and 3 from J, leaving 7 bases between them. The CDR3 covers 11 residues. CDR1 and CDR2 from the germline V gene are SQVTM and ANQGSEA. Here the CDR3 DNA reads TGCAGCGCCAGGCTTGGAAACACCATATATTTT. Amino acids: CSARLGNTIYF.

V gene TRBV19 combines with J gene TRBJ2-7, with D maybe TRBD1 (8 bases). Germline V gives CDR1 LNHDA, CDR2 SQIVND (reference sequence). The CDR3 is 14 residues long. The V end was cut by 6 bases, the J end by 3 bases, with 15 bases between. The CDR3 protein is CASSQQGGLYEQYF. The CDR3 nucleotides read TGTGCCAGTAGCCAACAGGGGGGGCTCTACGAGCAGTACTTC.

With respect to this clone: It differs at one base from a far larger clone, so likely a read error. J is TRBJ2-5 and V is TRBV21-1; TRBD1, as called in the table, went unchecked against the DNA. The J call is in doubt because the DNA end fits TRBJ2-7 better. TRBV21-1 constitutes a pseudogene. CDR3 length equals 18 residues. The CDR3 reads CASSKLRGPLGGTYEQYF. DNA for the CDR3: TGTGCCAGCAGCAAACTTCGGGGACCCTTAGGGGGTACCTACGAGCAGTACTTC.

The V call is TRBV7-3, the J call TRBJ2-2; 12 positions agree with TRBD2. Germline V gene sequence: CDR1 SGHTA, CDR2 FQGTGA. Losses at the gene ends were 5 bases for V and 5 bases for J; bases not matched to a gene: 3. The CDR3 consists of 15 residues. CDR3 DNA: TGTGCCAGCAGCATTGGACTAGCGGGGACCGGGGAGCTGTTTTTT. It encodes CASSIGLAGTGELFF.

The CDR3 region is CASSLSPSGGSQPQHF. The CDR3 coding sequence is TGTGCCAGCAGTTTATCTCCATCAGGGGGTAGTCAGCCCCAGCATTTT. The chain is built from TRBV28 and TRBJ1-5, with 7 bases fitting TRBD1. CDR1 is MDHEN and CDR2 is SYDVKM in the germline V gene. With V trimmed by 1 base and J by 6 bases, 9 bases remained unmatched. This CDR3 is 16 amino acids long.

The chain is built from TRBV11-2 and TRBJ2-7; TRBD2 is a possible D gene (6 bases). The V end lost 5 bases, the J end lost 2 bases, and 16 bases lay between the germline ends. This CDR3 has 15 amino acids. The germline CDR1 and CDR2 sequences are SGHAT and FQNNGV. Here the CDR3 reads CASSQDRGNTYEQYF. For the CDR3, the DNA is TGTGCCAGCAGCCAAGATCGGGGGAATACCTACGAGCAGTACTTC.

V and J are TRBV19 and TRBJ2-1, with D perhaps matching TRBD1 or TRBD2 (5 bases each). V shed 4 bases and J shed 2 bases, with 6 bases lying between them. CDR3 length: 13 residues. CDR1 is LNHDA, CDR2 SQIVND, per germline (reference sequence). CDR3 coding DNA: TGTGCCAGTAGTAGGGGGACCTACAATGAGCAGTTCTTC. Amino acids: CASSRGTYNEQFF.

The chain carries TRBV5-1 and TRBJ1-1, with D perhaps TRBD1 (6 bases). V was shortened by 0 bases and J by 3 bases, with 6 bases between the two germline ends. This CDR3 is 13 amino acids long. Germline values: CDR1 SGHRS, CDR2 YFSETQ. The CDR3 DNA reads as TGCGCCAGCAGCTTGGGGACAGACACTGAAGCTTTCTTT. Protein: CASSLGTDTEAFF.

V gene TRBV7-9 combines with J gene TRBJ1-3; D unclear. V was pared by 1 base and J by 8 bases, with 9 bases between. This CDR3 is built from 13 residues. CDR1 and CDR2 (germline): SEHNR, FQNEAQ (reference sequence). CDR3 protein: CASSLEEEDTIYF. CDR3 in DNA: TGTGCCAGCAGCTTAGAAGAAGAGGACACCATATATTTT. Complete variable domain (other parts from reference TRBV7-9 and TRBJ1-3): DTGVSQNPRHKITKRGQNVTFRCDPISEHNRLYWYRQTLGQGPEFLTYFQNEAQLEKSRLLSDRFSAERPKGSFSTLEIQRTEQGDSAMYLCASSLEEEDTIYFGEGSWLTVV.

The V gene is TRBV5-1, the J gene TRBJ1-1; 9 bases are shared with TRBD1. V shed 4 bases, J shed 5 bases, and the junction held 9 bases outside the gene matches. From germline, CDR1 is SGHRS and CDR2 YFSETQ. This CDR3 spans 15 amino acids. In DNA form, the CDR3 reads TGCGCCAGCAGCCTAGGGACAGGGATAGGAACTGAAGCTTTCTTT. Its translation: CASSLGTGIGTEAFF.

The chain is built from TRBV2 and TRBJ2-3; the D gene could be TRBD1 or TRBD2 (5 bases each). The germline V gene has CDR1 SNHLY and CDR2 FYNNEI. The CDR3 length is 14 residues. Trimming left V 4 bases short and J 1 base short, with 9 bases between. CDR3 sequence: CASSGVGGTDTQYF. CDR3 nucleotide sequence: TGTGCCAGCAGTGGTGTGGGGGGCACAGATACGCAGTATTTT.

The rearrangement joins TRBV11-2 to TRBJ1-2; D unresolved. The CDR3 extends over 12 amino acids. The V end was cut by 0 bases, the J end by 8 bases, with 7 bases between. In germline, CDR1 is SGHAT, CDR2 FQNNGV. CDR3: CASSLERAGYTF. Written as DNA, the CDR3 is TGTGCCAGCAGCTTAGAACGGGCCGGCTACACCTTC.

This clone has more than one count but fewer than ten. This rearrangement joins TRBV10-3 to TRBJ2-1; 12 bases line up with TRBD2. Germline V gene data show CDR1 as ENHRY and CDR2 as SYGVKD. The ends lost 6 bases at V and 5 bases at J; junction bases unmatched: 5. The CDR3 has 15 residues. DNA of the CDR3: TGTGCCATCAGCAGGACTAGCGGGACCCACAATGAGCAGTTCTTC. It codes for CAISRTSGTHNEQFF.

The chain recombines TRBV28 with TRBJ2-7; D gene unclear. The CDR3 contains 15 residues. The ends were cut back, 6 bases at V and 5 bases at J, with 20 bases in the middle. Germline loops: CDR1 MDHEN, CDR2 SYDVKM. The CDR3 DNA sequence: TGTGCCAGCAGCCTCGCTCGGGCCGGCGGAAACGAGCAGTACTTC. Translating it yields CASSLARAGGNEQYF.

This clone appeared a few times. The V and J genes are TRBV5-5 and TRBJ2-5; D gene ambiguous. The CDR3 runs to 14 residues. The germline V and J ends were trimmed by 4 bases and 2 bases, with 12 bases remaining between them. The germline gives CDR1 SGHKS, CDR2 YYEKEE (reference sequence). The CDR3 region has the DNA TGTGCCAGCAGCCGGGCGGCTCGTCAAGAGACCCAGTACTTC. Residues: CASSRAARQETQYF. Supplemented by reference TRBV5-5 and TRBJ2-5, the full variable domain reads DAGVTQSPTHLIKTRGQQVTLRCSPISGHKSVSWYQQVLGQGPQFIFQYYEKEERGRGNFPDRFSARQFPNYSSELNVNALLLGDSALYLCASSRAARQETQYFGPGTRLLVL.

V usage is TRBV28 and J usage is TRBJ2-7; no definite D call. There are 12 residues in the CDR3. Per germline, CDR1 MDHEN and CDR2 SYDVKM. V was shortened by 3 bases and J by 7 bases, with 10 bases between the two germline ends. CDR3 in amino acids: CASSFGIGEQYF. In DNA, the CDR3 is TGTGCCAGCAGTTTCGGAATCGGTGAGCAGTACTTC.

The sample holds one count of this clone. CDR3 amino acids: CASSIVGGASSYEQYF. CDR3 nucleotides: TGTGCCAGTAGTATAGTGGGCGGGGCCAGCTCCTACGAGCAGTACTTC. V is TRBV19 and J is TRBJ2-7; tentative D call: TRBD2 (6 bases). Germline V lookup: CDR1 LNHDA, CDR2 SQIVND (reference sequence). The CDR3 length is 16 residues. Trimming shortened V by 1 base and J by 0 bases, and 13 bases separated the two germline ends.

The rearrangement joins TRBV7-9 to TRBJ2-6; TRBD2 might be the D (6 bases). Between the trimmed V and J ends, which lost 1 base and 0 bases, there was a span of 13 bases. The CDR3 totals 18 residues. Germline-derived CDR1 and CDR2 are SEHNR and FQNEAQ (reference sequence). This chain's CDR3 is CASSLERRGLSGANVLTF. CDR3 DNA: TGTGCCAGCAGCTTAGAGCGGCGGGGCCTCTCTGGGGCCAACGTCCTGACTTTC.

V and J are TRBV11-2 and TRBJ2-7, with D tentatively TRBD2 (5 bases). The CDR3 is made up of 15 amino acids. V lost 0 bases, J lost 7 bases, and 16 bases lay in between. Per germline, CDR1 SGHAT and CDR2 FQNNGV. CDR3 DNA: TGTGCCAGCAGCTTAGAGGCCGGGATAATGGTAGAGCAGTACTTC. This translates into CASSLEAGIMVEQYF.

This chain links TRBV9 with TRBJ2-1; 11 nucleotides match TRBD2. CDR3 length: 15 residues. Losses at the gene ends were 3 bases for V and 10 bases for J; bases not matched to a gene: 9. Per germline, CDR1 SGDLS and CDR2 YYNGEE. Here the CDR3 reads CASSGGTSGFREQFF. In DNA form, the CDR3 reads TGTGCCAGCAGCGGGGGGACTAGCGGCTTTCGGGAGCAGTTCTTC.

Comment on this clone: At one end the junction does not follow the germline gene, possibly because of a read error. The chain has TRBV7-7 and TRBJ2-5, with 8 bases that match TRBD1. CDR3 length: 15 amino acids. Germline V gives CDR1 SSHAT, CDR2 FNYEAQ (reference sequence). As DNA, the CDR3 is TGTGCTAGCAGCTTAGCCGTCAGGGGGCGGGAGACCCAGTACTTC. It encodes CASSLAVRGRETQYF.

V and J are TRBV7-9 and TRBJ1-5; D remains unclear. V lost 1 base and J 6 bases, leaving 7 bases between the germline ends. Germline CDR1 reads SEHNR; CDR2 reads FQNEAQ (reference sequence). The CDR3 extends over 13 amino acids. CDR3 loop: CASSLGVPQPQHF. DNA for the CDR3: TGTGCCAGCAGCTTAGGGGTCCCTCAGCCCCAGCATTTT.